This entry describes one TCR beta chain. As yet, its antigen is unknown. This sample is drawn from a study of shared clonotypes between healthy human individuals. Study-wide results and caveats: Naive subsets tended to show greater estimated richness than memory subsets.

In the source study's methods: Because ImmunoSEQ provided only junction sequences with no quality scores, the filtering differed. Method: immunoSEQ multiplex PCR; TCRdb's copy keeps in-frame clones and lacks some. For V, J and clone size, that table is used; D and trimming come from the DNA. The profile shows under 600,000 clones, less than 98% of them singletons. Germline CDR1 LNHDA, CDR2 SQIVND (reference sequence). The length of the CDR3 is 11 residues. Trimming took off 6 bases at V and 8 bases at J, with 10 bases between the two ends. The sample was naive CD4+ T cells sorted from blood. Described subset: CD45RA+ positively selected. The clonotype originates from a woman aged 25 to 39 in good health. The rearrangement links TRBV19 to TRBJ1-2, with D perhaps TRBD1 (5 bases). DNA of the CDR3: TGTGCCAGTAGCCAGGGTATCGGCTACACCTTC. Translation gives CASSQGIGYTF.